This TCR beta chain was retrieved from a study of spatial heterogeneity in lung cancer. Turning to the study itself: For the average unique TCR and UMI combination, more than nine occurrences appeared in raw reads.

Trimming cost V 3 bases and J 6 bases; bases outside gene matches: 10. CDR3 size: 15 residues. Per the germline V gene, CDR1 is MGHDK and CDR2 is SYGVNS. Whole-study findings and limits: Resection saw ubiquitous expanded tumor TCRs appear in blood more than follow-up did.

Time point: sample taken at primary tumor resection. Whole RNA was taken from tumor, nontumor lung or frozen PBMC; it was then sequenced unsorted. At least ten counts were recorded for this clonotype. Its antigen is still unknown. Every TCR cDNA molecule bore its own unique molecular identifier. TCRdb used MiXCR to reprocess the 5' RACE reads, holding one entry per CDR3 protein. The sample holds tens of thousands of distinct CDR3 sequences, under 8.5% seen once. This sequence originates from a male donor with early-stage non-small cell lung cancer. The input for sequencing was PBMCs, taken at surgery. The chain couples TRBV25-1 to TRBJ1-2, with TRBD1 identical over 7 bases. The CDR3 here is CASSDPKQGYNGYTF. The CDR3 coding sequence is TGTGCCAGCAGTGATCCAAAACAGGGGTACAATGGCTACACCTTC.